The 20 T cell receptor beta chains reported below all come from one sample, sequenced in a study of long-term antiretroviral therapy in people with HIV. This was the immunoSEQ v3.0 assay at survey level. Only in-frame clones appear in the TCRdb table, and some are missing; sequencing was by immunoSEQ multiplex PCR. The sample carries 11,000 to 15,000 clones, roughly 86% recorded once. Sample: unsorted PBMCs, taken 6.2 years after starting antiretroviral therapy. Receptors originate from a middle-aged man with HIV.

The CDR3 DNA reads TGTGCCGTCAGGACTAGCGGGAGTAGTGGGGGTTACAATGAGCAGTTCTTC. Protein product: CAVRTSGSSGGYNEQFF. This chain joins TRBV7-9 and TRBJ2-1; TRBD2 agrees at 13 bases. The CDR3 is made up of 17 amino acids. J was trimmed by 4 bases and V by 11 bases; bases with no gene match: 14. CDR1 and CDR2 from the germline V gene are SEHNR and FQNEAQ (reference sequence).

The chain joins TRBV6-6 to TRBJ2-1; TRBD2 agrees at 12 bases. This CDR3 is 13 amino acids long. The germline V gene has CDR1 MNHNY and CDR2 SVGAGI (reference sequence). The V and J ends lost 6 bases and 13 bases, in that order; junction bases with no gene match: 7. CDR3 nucleotides: TGTGCCAGCAGCCCTGGACTAGCGGGATTTCAGTTCTTC. It codes for CASSPGLAGFQFF.

The table lists this clone with a count of one. V and J are TRBV4-1 and TRBJ2-1; 11 bases map to TRBD2. V trimming: 3 bases; J trimming: 1 base; junction bases outside the gene matches: 5. The CDR3 consists of 17 residues. Looked up from germline, CDR1 is MGHRA and CDR2 is YSYEKL. The CDR3 DNA reads as TGCGCCAGCAGCCACCCCGGGACTAGCGGTTCCTACAATGAGCAGTTCTTC. Its protein product is CASSHPGTSGSYNEQFF.

This clone was detected only a few times. The rearrangement joins TRBV5-6 to TRBJ2-7, with a tentative D call TRBD1 (5 bases). The CDR3 loop spans 14 amino acids. With 2 bases removed from V and 0 bases from J, the gap between germline ends came to 9 bases. From germline, CDR1 is SGHDT and CDR2 YYEEEE. In DNA form, the CDR3 reads TGTGCCAGCAGCTTCGGACATCCCTCCTACGAGCAGTACTTC. The encoded protein is CASSFGHPSYEQYF. Looking up the rest from reference TRBV5-6 and TRBJ2-7 gives the full variable domain: DAGVTQSPTHLIKTRGQQVTLRCSPKSGHDTVSWYQQALGQGPQFIFQYYEEEERQRGNFPDRFSGHQFPNYSSELNVNALLLGDSALYLCASSFGHPSYEQYFGPGTRLTVT.

The chain combines TRBV7-3 with TRBJ1-1; 10 nucleotides line up with TRBD1. This CDR3 contains 14 residues. Germline CDR1 SGHTA, CDR2 FQGTGA. The junction had 2 bases not matched to a gene; V was cut back by 3 bases and J by 4 bases. This CDR3 reads CASSLTGGATEAFF. In DNA, the CDR3 is TGTGCCAGCAGCTTGACAGGGGGCGCCACTGAAGCTTTCTTT.

The V gene is TRBV28, the J gene TRBJ2-7, with 11 positions matching TRBD2. This CDR3 is 16 amino acids long. V shed 7 bases and J 1 base; nucleotides not matched to a gene: 9. CDR1 and CDR2 (germline): MDHEN, SYDVKM. This chain's CDR3 is CASTTRTSGLSYEQYF. The CDR3 region has the DNA TGTGCCAGCACCACCCGGACTAGCGGGTTATCCTACGAGCAGTACTTC.

V usage is TRBV5-4 and J usage is TRBJ2-2, with TRBD1 matching 8 bases. CDR1 and CDR2 from the germline V gene are SGHNT and YYREEE (reference sequence). The V and J ends lost 2 bases and 6 bases, in that order; junction bases with no gene match: 3. CDR3 size: 14 residues. DNA of the CDR3: TGTGCCAGCAGCTTCGACAGGGGCGCCGGGGAGCTGTTTTTT. Encoded protein: CASSFDRGAGELFF.

This chain connects TRBV19 to TRBJ1-1; the D is unclear. The ends were cut back, 5 bases at V and 2 bases at J, with 12 bases in the middle. The CDR3 consists of 14 residues. Germline lookup yields CDR1 LNHDA and CDR2 SQIVND (reference sequence). The chain's CDR3 is CASSHQERNTEAFF. CDR3 coding DNA: TGTGCCAGTAGTCATCAAGAACGAAACACTGAAGCTTTCTTT.

The chain carries TRBV7-2 and TRBJ1-1; unclear D gene. Trimming took off 1 base at V and 4 bases at J, with 7 bases between the two ends. Germline lookup yields CDR1 SGHTA and CDR2 FQGNSA. The length of the CDR3 is 13 residues. CDR3 coding DNA: TGTGCCAGCAGCTTAGTAGGCTCCACTGAAGCTTTCTTT. Its protein is CASSLVGSTEAFF.

This sequence joins TRBV19 and TRBJ2-3; D is unclear. The CDR3 runs to 11 residues. Germline V gene lookup returns CDR1 LNHDA and CDR2 SQIVND (reference sequence). Trimming pared 10 bases from V and 6 bases from J, leaving 11 bases between. The CDR3 spells CATQLTDTQYF. The CDR3 DNA sequence: TGTGCCACCCAGTTAACGGATACGCAGTATTTT.

The chain carries TRBV4-1 and TRBJ2-5; D call uncertain. This CDR3 is built from 14 residues. Germline V gene data show CDR1 as MGHRA and CDR2 as YSYEKL. V was pared by 0 bases and J by 1 base, with 6 bases between. In DNA form, the CDR3 reads TGCGCCAGCAGCCAAGATGGGGTCCAAGAGACCCAGTACTTC. It translates to CASSQDGVQETQYF.

As for this clone: The CDR3 end shows no conserved phenylalanine or tryptophan, and so a read error is likely. The DNA is omitted, as the CDR3 cannot be located on it reliably, and the CDR3 follows TCRdb's listing. The chain links TRBV7-9 to TRBJ2-3; TRBD2 reflects the table's D call only, with no check against the DNA. Germline V gene data show CDR1 as SEHNR and CDR2 as FQNEAQ (reference sequence). Both ends counted, the CDR3 spans 11 residues. The CDR3 loop reads CASSQNEGTSV.

V and J are TRBV20-1 and TRBJ1-4; unclear D gene. The CDR3 is 11 residues long. Germline CDR1 DFQATT, CDR2 SNEGSKA (reference sequence). Between the trimmed V and J ends, which lost 3 bases and 8 bases, there was a span of 7 bases. CDR3 nucleotide sequence: TGCAGTGCTAGGCAGGAAGAAAAACTGTTTTTT. It is translated as CSARQEEKLFF.

This clone is medium-sized (0.01 to 0.1%). V gene TRBV9 combines with J gene TRBJ2-2; no clear D gene. V shed 0 bases and J shed 3 bases, with 27 bases lying between them. This CDR3 contains 21 residues. From germline, CDR1 is SGDLS and CDR2 YYNGEE. The CDR3, as DNA: TGTGCCAGCAGCGTAGACCACTCCGGTGACTGGATGTCCCCCCACACCGGGGAGCTGTTTTTT. Translated, it gives CASSVDHSGDWMSPHTGELFF.

The genes are TRBV7-9 and TRBJ2-7, with 10 bases identical to TRBD1. The CDR3 spans 15 residues. The V gene's germline CDR1 is SEHNR and CDR2 FQNEAQ (reference sequence). After removal of 1 base from V and 5 bases from J, the junction contained 5 bases not matched to a gene. The CDR3: CASSLEGQGRDEQYF. In DNA form, the CDR3 reads TGTGCCAGCAGCTTAGAGGGACAGGGGAGGGACGAGCAGTACTTC. The variable domain in full, completed from reference TRBV7-9 and TRBJ2-7, reads DTGVSQNPRHKITKRGQNVTFRCDPISEHNRLYWYRQTLGQGPEFLTYFQNEAQLEKSRLLSDRFSAERPKGSFSTLEIQRTEQGDSAMYLCASSLEGQGRDEQYFGPGTRLTVT.

The J gene is TRBJ2-7, the V gene TRBV2; 7 nucleotides agree with TRBD2. CDR3 length: 14 amino acids. CDR1 is SNHLY, CDR2 FYNNEI, per germline. V shed 5 bases and J 3 bases; nucleotides not matched to a gene: 7. The CDR3 sequence: CASSSGGKSYEQYF. CDR3 DNA sequence: TGTGCCAGCAGTTCGGGGGGAAAGAGCTACGAGCAGTACTTC.

The chain recombines TRBV27 with TRBJ1-2; D may be TRBD1 (6 bases). The V gene lost 6 bases and the J gene lost 2 bases, with 13 bases spanning the gap. The CDR3 loop spans 14 amino acids. Germline CDR1 MNHEY, CDR2 SMNVEV (reference sequence). The CDR3 nucleotides read TGTGCCAGCAGGGTTACAGGGCTGAACTATGGCTACACCTTC. Translating gives CASRVTGLNYGYTF.

CDR3 sequence reads: CASSPLKYEQYF. The CDR3 nucleotides are TGTGCCAGCTCACCACTTAAGTACGAGCAGTACTTC. The chain has TRBV18 and TRBJ2-7, with no clear D. With 1 base removed from V and 4 bases from J, the gap between germline ends came to 5 bases. The germline V gene encodes CDR1 KGHSH and CDR2 LQKENI. CDR3 size: 12 residues.

This sequence joins TRBV6-6 and TRBJ2-7, with 7 bases fitting TRBD2. V was pared by 11 bases and J by 2 bases, with 12 bases of the junction left unmatched. The CDR3 loop spans 14 amino acids. Germline V CDR1 and CDR2: MNHNY, SVGAGI (reference sequence). In nucleotides, the CDR3 is TGTGCCGGGTCTCGGGCGGGAGTAACCTACGAGCAGTACTTC. Protein: CAGSRAGVTYEQYF.

This clone was counted once. This rearrangement joins TRBV5-6 to TRBJ1-5; no clear D. The germline V gene encodes CDR1 SGHDT and CDR2 YYEEEE. The germline V and J ends were trimmed by 0 bases and 1 base, with 5 bases remaining between them. The CDR3 is made up of 14 amino acids. The chain's CDR3 is CASSLVGSNQPQHF. The CDR3 nucleotides are TGTGCCAGCAGCTTGGTCGGGAGCAATCAGCCCCAGCATTTT.